This T cell receptor beta chain emerged from a study of T cell responses to AZD1222 COVID-19 vaccine (dated by TCRdb to the early 2020s). At the level of the whole study: AZD1222 recipients whose second dose came at about 4 weeks and those whose second dose came at about 12 weeks were combined into one group, since spike-specific TCR depth and breadth did not differ between the two schedules. TCR sequencing covered roughly 230 trial participants: 200 to 220 given two doses of AZD1222 and 26 given two doses of MenACWY control vaccine. Enrollment into the trials was organized by age into subgroups of 18-55, 56-69 and 70-plus years, and those subgroups contained approximately 150, 30 and 60 TCR-sequenced participants, respectively.

The CDR3 runs 16 amino acids, cysteine and phenylalanine included. Only the CDR3 DNA is retained, 48 bases long and in frame from the first base. The CDR3 regions of human TCRbeta chains were analyzed by immunosequencing. The study's processing was this. Repertoire TCRs were checked for matches against a reference library of SARS-CoV-2-specific TCRs that had been generated using the MIRA antigen-specificity platform. Breadth was defined as the fraction of unique TCRs that were SARS-CoV-2-associated, and depth was defined as the fraction of total T cells that were SARS-CoV-2-associated. Each spike-specific TCR was assigned to its reactive spike region and to a CD4 or CD8 class using the MIRA data. Log10-transformed breadth and depth values were compared by one-way ANOVA with Sidak's multiple comparisons tests. In TCRdb, the immuneACCESS table is reduced to in-frame sequences with V and J assigned. These tables do not hold every clone; where another copy was compared, an unresolved V gene accounts for under half, and the others remain unexplained. That table gives V, J and clone size, and the DNA gave D and trimming. Here the sample has some 110,000 clones; approximately 88% occur a single time. The top ten hold about 4.3% of the sample.

The label giving this sample's time point can be read as: baseline before first vaccination. Vaccinee samples came from UK trials COV001 and COV002, including a single-blind randomized controlled phase 2/3 trial of AZD1222 (ChAdOx1 nCoV-19) in healthy adults. Trial participant PBMC samples were collected at day 0 and day 28 after the second dose for TCRbeta chain sequencing. With respect to this clone: This receptor's antigen is unknown. It has no much larger one-base neighbor in the sample; base qualities were not kept.

What the research found in general, with its limitations: The vaccine-associated CD4 TCRs covered the entire spike protein, and the dominant responses fell in regions 160-218 and 743-854. Because no day 14 peak-response samples were available, repertoires were characterized only after the peak T cell response. A significant rise in spike-specific TCR breadth and depth was observed after two AZD1222 doses relative to day 0 and relative to MenACWY recipients. Most participants were white British and females outnumbered males, and the authors suggested that clonal diversity may have been underestimated. In the small 56-69-year group, the increase in depth fell short of significance, most likely because of low power. Conclusions about previously exposed vaccinees are limited, since just five to seven AZD1222 recipients were seropositive for SARS-CoV-2 at baseline. Reportedly, almost half of the unique spike-specific TCRs recognized epitopes lying outside the regions that are mutated in the B.1.351 and B.1.1.7 variants.

The chain is assembled from TRBV21-1 and TRBJ1-4; the tabulated D call, TRBD1, remains unverified against the DNA. TRBV21-1 corresponds to a pseudogene. The sequence came from an adult in good health. The specimen was peripheral blood, collected on day 0 of AZD1222 vaccination. The nucleotides read TGTGCCAGCAGCGCGAAGACAGGGGGCGATAATGAAAAACTGTTTTTT. Its protein is CASSAKTGGDNEKLFF.